This note documents a single T cell receptor (beta chain) sequence. The record originates from a study of blood T cell repertoires in COVID-19. TCRdb's copy holds only in-frame clones and misses some; the assay was immunoSEQ multiplex PCR. Found here are 120,000 to 150,000 clones, 80% of them singletons; the top ten hold roughly 5.3%. Losses at the gene ends were 0 bases for V and 3 bases for J; bases not matched to a gene: 6. The germline CDR1 and CDR2 sequences are SGHKS and YYEKEE (reference sequence). This CDR3 is 17 amino acids long. The chain recombines TRBV5-5 with TRBJ1-4; 9 nucleotides agree with TRBD1. The sequenced sample consisted of peripheral blood. This receptor was identified in a woman between 45 and 65 years old with acute or convalescent COVID-19. The CDR3 bases are TGTGCCAGCAGCTTGGTCCGGACAGGGGTTCCTAATGAAAAACTGTTTTTT. Translating gives CASSLVRTGVPNEKLFF.